The table lists the clone carrying this T cell receptor beta chain with a few counts. In TCRdb, the 5' RACE reads were re-called with MiXCR into one record per CDR3 protein. Here the sample spans hundreds of thousands of distinct CDR3 sequences, about 15% being singletons. This entry is derived from a study of T-cell memory formation after mild COVID-19. V shed 1 base and J shed 5 bases, with 17 bases lying between them. Germline loops: CDR1 LGHNA, CDR2 YNFKEQ. CDR3 length: 16 residues. Sequencing input: PBMCs or a T cell subset sorted from them (not recorded which). The V call is TRBV4-2, the J call TRBJ2-5; D perhaps matches TRBD1 (7 bases). The clonotype originates from a man aged 18 to 35 who had mild COVID-19 (a few samples of this study predate the infection). Cell type and time point are not known. The CDR3 region is CASSQANRGGQETQYF. As DNA, the CDR3 is TGTGCCAGCAGCCAAGCAAACAGGGGAGGTCAGGAGACCCAGTACTTC.